One and the same sample provided the 6 T cell receptor beta chains below, sequenced in a study of blood T cell repertoires in COVID-19. TCRdb's table, derived via immunoSEQ multiplex PCR, lists solely in-frame clones and lacks some. This sample has 150,000 or so clones, with 85% to 95% found just once. The source material was peripheral blood. Source of these receptors: a woman aged 50 to 60 with acute or convalescent COVID-19.

The V gene is TRBV5-4, the J gene TRBJ1-2; D not certain. CDR1 SGHNT and CDR2 YYREEE come from the germline V gene (reference sequence). The CDR3 is made up of 12 amino acids. Trimming pared 1 base from V and 6 bases from J, leaving 7 bases between. This CDR3 reads CASSLRRDGYTF. As DNA, the CDR3 is TGTGCCAGCAGCTTGCGGAGGGATGGCTACACCTTC.

V and J are TRBV7-3 and TRBJ1-1; D ambiguous. Germline CDR1 reads SGHTA; CDR2 reads FQGTGA. The CDR3 extends over 13 amino acids. The V end was cut by 4 bases, the J end by 6 bases, with 12 bases between. The DNA for the CDR3 is TGTGCCAGCAGCTCTATTTTGGGAGCTGAAGCTTTCTTT. This translates into CASSSILGAEAFF.

V gene TRBV28 combines with J gene TRBJ2-1; D perhaps matches TRBD1 (6 bases). Germline lookup yields CDR1 MDHEN and CDR2 SYDVKM. Trimming shortened V by 6 bases and J by 9 bases, and 12 bases separated the two germline ends. This CDR3 is 12 amino acids long. This chain's CDR3 is CASRTGFPEQFF. In DNA form, the CDR3 reads TGTGCCAGCAGAACAGGGTTTCCTGAGCAGTTCTTC.

The chain joins TRBV2 to TRBJ2-2, with 9 nucleotides matching TRBD1. After removal of 10 bases from V and 3 bases from J, the junction contained 6 bases not matched to a gene. Germline CDR1 reads SNHLY; CDR2 reads FYNNEI. This CDR3 is 14 amino acids long. The CDR3 here is CANGQGRDTGELFF. The CDR3 DNA reads as TGTGCCAACGGACAGGGGAGGGACACCGGGGAGCTGTTTTTT.

DNA of the CDR3: TGTGCCAGCAGCTTAGCAGAGACAACTCCTGGAAACACCATATATTTT. It translates to CASSLAETTPGNTIYF. V is TRBV7-9 and J is TRBJ1-3; D remains ambiguous. This CDR3 is built from 16 residues. CDR1 SEHNR and CDR2 FQNEAQ come from the germline V gene (reference sequence). The V gene lost 0 bases and the J gene lost 2 bases, with 11 bases spanning the gap.

The chain employs TRBV18 and TRBJ1-4, with D possibly being TRBD1 (5 bases). V was trimmed by 2 bases and J by 7 bases, leaving 14 bases between them. This CDR3 spans 15 amino acids. Germline CDR1 and CDR2: KGHSH and LQKENI. The CDR3, as DNA: TGTGCCAGCTCACCAAATCCCCAGGGTGGTGAAAAACTGTTTTTT. Protein product: CASSPNPQGGEKLFF.